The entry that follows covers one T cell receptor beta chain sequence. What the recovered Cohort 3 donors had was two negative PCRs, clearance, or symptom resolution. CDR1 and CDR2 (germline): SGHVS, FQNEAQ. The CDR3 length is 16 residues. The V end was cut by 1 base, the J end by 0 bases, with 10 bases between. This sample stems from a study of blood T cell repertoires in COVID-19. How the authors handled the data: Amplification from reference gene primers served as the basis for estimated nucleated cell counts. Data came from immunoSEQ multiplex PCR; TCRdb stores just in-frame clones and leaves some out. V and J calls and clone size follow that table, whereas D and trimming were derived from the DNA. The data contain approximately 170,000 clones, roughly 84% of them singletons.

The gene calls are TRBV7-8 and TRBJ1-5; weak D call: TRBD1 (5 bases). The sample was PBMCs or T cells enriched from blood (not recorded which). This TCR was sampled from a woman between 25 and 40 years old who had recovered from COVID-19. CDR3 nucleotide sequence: TGTGCCAGCAGCTTAGTGACAGTTTATAGCAATCAGCCCCAGCATTTT. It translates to CASSLVTVYSNQPQHF.